This T cell receptor (beta chain) was identified in a study of T cell changes during pregnancy in multiple sclerosis. The CDR3 extends over 14 amino acids. CDR1 is MNHEY, CDR2 SMNVEV, per germline (reference sequence). Trimming cost V 2 bases and J 3 bases, with 11 bases left between them. Profiling relied on immunoSEQ multiplex PCR, and the TCRdb table lists in-frame clones only, not all of them. The sample consists of 40,000 to 55,000 clones, approximately 90% of them appearing once. The rearrangement uses TRBV27 and TRBJ2-7; D possibly corresponds to TRBD2 (6 bases). The receptor was isolated from a female donor with multiple sclerosis, enrolled in a pregnancy study. The sample here was CD4+ T cells from peripheral blood mononuclear cells, taken before pregnancy. CDR3 DNA sequence: TGTGCCAGCAGTTTACTGGGGAGGATCTACGAGCAGTACTTC. The encoded protein is CASSLLGRIYEQYF.